The next 32 T cell receptor beta chains were all read from a single sample in a study of T-cell reconstitution after alpha-beta-depleted transplantation in children. This sample's TCRbeta library carried unique molecular identifier barcodes. TCRdb itself ran the PCR reads through MiXCR, one entry per CDR3 protein. The sample consists of 540,000 or so distinct CDR3 sequences, more than 20% of them appearing once. Sequencing was performed on PBMCs, mostly from graft donor cells, taken 360 days after TCRalphabeta/CD19-depleted stem cell transplant. The source of these receptors is a boy less than two years old who had a stem cell transplant for acute myeloid leukemia, so the T cells may come from the graft donor.

This clonotype was counted between two and nine times. This chain joins TRBV29-1 and TRBJ2-5, with TRBD2 matching over 8 bases. This CDR3 spans 14 amino acids. Losses at the gene ends were 4 bases for V and 2 bases for J; bases not matched to a gene: 6. Germline values: CDR1 SQVTM, CDR2 ANQGSEA. CDR3 DNA: TGCAGCGTTGTATTCGGGGGGGTACAAGAGACCCAGTACTTC. This translates into CSVVFGGVQETQYF.

This rearrangement joins TRBV12-3 or TRBV12-4 to TRBJ1-5, with D maybe TRBD1 (5 bases). This CDR3 is 14 amino acids long. V was clipped by 7 bases and J by 4 bases, with 14 bases between them. CDR3 loop: CASNGGGPNQPQHF. The CDR3, as DNA: TGTGCCAGCAACGGCGGGGGTCCTAATCAGCCCCAGCATTTT.

This clonotype was counted ten times or more. The V call is TRBV7-2, the J call TRBJ2-3; 12 bases align to TRBD1. With V trimmed by 7 bases and J by 3 bases, 8 bases remained unmatched. CDR3 length: 16 residues. CDR1 SGHTA and CDR2 FQGNSA come from the germline V gene. The CDR3 sequence is CASNPPGQGATDTQYF. CDR3 coding DNA: TGTGCCAGCAACCCGCCGGGACAGGGGGCGACAGATACGCAGTATTTT.

The chain recombines TRBV6-6 with TRBJ2-1; TRBD2 is a possible D gene (5 bases). Germline-derived CDR1 and CDR2 are MNHNY and SVGAGI (reference sequence). This CDR3 is 13 amino acids long. Trimming left V 7 bases short and J 4 bases short, with 11 bases between. CDR3 residues: CASKESGYNEQFF. The CDR3 DNA follows: TGTGCCAGCAAGGAGAGCGGATACAATGAGCAGTTCTTC.

The rearrangement uses TRBV24-1 and TRBJ2-1; tentative D call: TRBD1 (6 bases). The CDR3 contains 14 residues. V gave up 4 bases and J gave up 8 bases, with 14 bases separating them. Per the germline V gene, CDR1 is KGHDR and CDR2 is SFDVKD. DNA for the CDR3: TGTGCCACCAGTGAGGACAGAGGCGGCGATGAGCAGTTCTTC. It yields the protein CATSEDRGGDEQFF.

This clonotype occurred a few times. This chain joins TRBV18 and TRBJ2-1; D is tentatively TRBD1 or TRBD2 (5 bases each). Trimming took off 4 bases at V and 4 bases at J, with 14 bases between the two ends. Germline CDR1 reads KGHSH; CDR2 reads LQKENI. CDR3 size: 15 residues. The CDR3: CASSLVREGYNEQFF. DNA for the CDR3: TGTGCCAGCTCACTAGTCCGCGAGGGGTACAATGAGCAGTTCTTC. The whole variable domain, filled in from reference TRBV18 and TRBJ2-1, reads NAGVMQNPRHLVRRRGQEARLRCSPMKGHSHVYWYRQLPEEGLKFMVYLQKENIIDESGMPKERFSAEFPKEGPSILRIQQVVRGDSAAYFCASSLVREGYNEQFFGPGTRLTVL.

This clonotype was observed many times. The chain carries TRBV30 and TRBJ2-2, with 9 bases that match TRBD1. CDR1 is GTSNPN, CDR2 SVGIG, per germline (reference sequence). The CDR3 covers 14 residues. The V and J ends lost 5 bases and 3 bases, in that order; junction bases with no gene match: 4. Here the CDR3 reads CAWHRGRDTGELFF. CDR3 bases: TGTGCCTGGCACAGGGGGCGCGACACCGGGGAGCTGTTTTTT.

A word on this clonotype: A much larger clone lies a single base off, so this may be a read error. V usage is TRBV21-1 and J usage is TRBJ1-5. TRBV21-1 is designated a pseudogene. This CDR3 spans 15 amino acids. The CDR3 DNA reads TGTGCCAGCAGCAAAGAAGTGTGGAGCAATCAGCCCCAGCATTTT. Translating it yields CASSKEVWSNQPQHF.

This clonotype was seen a handful of times. The chain recombines TRBV10-3 with TRBJ2-1; 9 bases fit TRBD1. CDR1 and CDR2 from the germline V gene are ENHRY and SYGVKD. CDR3 length equals 20 residues. The V gene end was trimmed by 2 bases and the J gene end by 1 base; junction bases not matched to a gene: 15. For the CDR3, the DNA is TGTGCCATCAGTGAGCCCCCCCTTAGAACGACAGGGGGGTCCTACAATGAGCAGTTCTTC. The encoded protein is CAISEPPLRTTGGSYNEQFF.

In this sample, this clonotype turned up a few times. The chain links TRBV20-1 to TRBJ1-5; D gene unclear. This CDR3 is 13 amino acids long. V was clipped by 5 bases and J by 1 base, with 9 bases between them. Germline V gives CDR1 DFQATT, CDR2 SNEGSKA (reference sequence). The CDR3 DNA is TGCAGTGCTCTGGCGGGGAGCAATCAGCCCCAGCATTTT. Residues: CSALAGSNQPQHF.

The chain recombines TRBV13 with TRBJ2-3; the D is unclear. Trimming cost V 0 bases and J 2 bases, with 12 bases left between them. The CDR3 has 16 residues. Germline V gene lookup returns CDR1 PRHDT and CDR2 FYEKMQ (reference sequence). The DNA for the CDR3 is TGTGCCAGCAGCTTAGGCTTTACTGGAACCACAGATACGCAGTATTTT. It is translated as CASSLGFTGTTDTQYF.

This chain uses TRBV29-1 with TRBJ2-5; perhaps TRBD2 as D (6 bases). The CDR3 consists of 14 residues. Germline CDR1 and CDR2: SQVTM and ANQGSEA. Trimming pared 3 bases from V and 7 bases from J, leaving 18 bases between. The DNA of the CDR3 is TGCAGCGTTGATTTCCGGGGGACCCTAGGGACCCAGTACTTC. It translates to CSVDFRGTLGTQYF.

The DNA for the CDR3 is TGTGCCAGCAGTTTAATGCCGATTGGACTAGCGGGCAATGAGCAGTTCTTC. Its protein product is CASSLMPIGLAGNEQFF. The chain recombines TRBV28 with TRBJ2-1, with 11 nucleotides matching TRBD2. CDR3 length: 17 residues. Germline CDR1 and CDR2: MDHEN and SYDVKM. The V and J ends lost 2 bases and 6 bases, in that order; junction bases with no gene match: 9.

The V and J genes are TRBV4-1 and TRBJ1-2, with D perhaps matching TRBD1 (5 bases). CDR3 length: 15 amino acids. Looked up from germline, CDR1 is MGHRA and CDR2 is YSYEKL. Trimming stripped 4 bases from V and 5 bases from J, with 17 bases between. The chain's CDR3 is CASSPGPPGHYGYTF. The CDR3 DNA sequence: TGCGCCAGCAGCCCAGGGCCTCCTGGGCATTATGGCTACACCTTC.

This clonotype was counted between two and nine times. V and J are TRBV5-1 and TRBJ2-5; 14 bases align to TRBD2. CDR1 and CDR2 (germline): SGHRS, YFSETQ. The CDR3 is made up of 17 amino acids. Trimming cost V 4 bases and J 5 bases; bases outside gene matches: 10. The CDR3 is CASSNTTGTSGGETQYF. The CDR3 nucleotides are TGCGCCAGCAGCAACACGACCGGGACTAGCGGGGGTGAGACCCAGTACTTC.

This clonotype was observed at least ten times. V usage is TRBV12-3 or TRBV12-4 and J usage is TRBJ1-4; 10 bases map to TRBD1. Trimming removed 7 bases from V and 8 bases from J; junction bases left unmatched: 7. The CDR3 has 14 residues. The CDR3 DNA reads TGTGCCAGCACCTCCGGACAGGGGGGAGAAAAACTGTTTTTT. As protein: CASTSGQGGEKLFF.

The chain carries TRBV20-1 and TRBJ2-5; TRBD1 agrees at 7 bases. This CDR3 spans 14 amino acids. CDR1 and CDR2 from the germline V gene are DFQATT and SNEGSKA (reference sequence). After removal of 6 bases from V and 3 bases from J, the junction contained 10 bases not matched to a gene. CDR3 in amino acids: CSASEQGWEETQYF. The CDR3, as DNA: TGCAGTGCCTCGGAACAGGGGTGGGAAGAGACCCAGTACTTC.

This rearrangement joins TRBV20-1 to TRBJ2-7; D gene ambiguous. V dropped 2 bases and J dropped 0 bases, with 2 bases sitting between them. The length of the CDR3 is 11 residues. The V gene's germline CDR1 is DFQATT and CDR2 SNEGSKA (reference sequence). The CDR3 is CSARISYEQYF. CDR3 sequence (DNA): TGCAGTGCTAGAATCTCCTACGAGCAGTACTTC.

This clonotype has a count of ten or more. The chain employs TRBV7-2 and TRBJ2-3; D unresolved. V was trimmed by 5 bases and J by 6 bases, leaving 6 bases between them. Per germline, CDR1 SGHTA and CDR2 FQGNSA. The CDR3 has 11 amino acids. The CDR3 loop reads CASSQLDTQYF. The DNA of the CDR3 is TGTGCCAGCAGCCAGCTTGATACGCAGTATTTT.

This clonotype was seen only a few times. The chain has TRBV20-1 and TRBJ1-2; D gene unclear. V gave up 3 bases and J gave up 10 bases, with 15 bases separating them. Germline V gene sequence: CDR1 DFQATT, CDR2 SNEGSKA (reference sequence). The CDR3 has 12 residues. The CDR3 loop is CSASAIGRDYTF. CDR3 coding DNA: TGCAGTGCTAGTGCAATAGGTCGCGACTACACCTTC.

This clonotype was detected only a few times. The chain recombines TRBV21-1 with TRBJ2-7. TRBV21-1 constitutes a pseudogene. This CDR3 has 15 residues. The CDR3 loop is CASSKGLSWNYEQYV. The DNA for the CDR3 is TGTGCCAGCAGCAAAGGTCTCTCGTGGAACTACGAGCAGTACGTC.

This clonotype was recorded at least ten times. The rearrangement links TRBV12-3 or TRBV12-4 to TRBJ1-1, with D possibly TRBD1 on 6 matching bases. V was clipped by 6 bases and J by 1 base, with 9 bases between them. CDR3 size: 13 residues. The DNA for the CDR3 is TGTGCCAGCAGCTTCAGGGGGAACACTGAAGCTTTCTTT. This translates into CASSFRGNTEAFF.

This clonotype was seen only a few times. The chain joins TRBV29-1 to TRBJ1-5; no definite D call. There are 14 residues in the CDR3. In germline, CDR1 is SQVTM, CDR2 ANQGSEA. Trimming removed 8 bases at V and 1 base at J, with 15 bases between. This CDR3 reads CSHREEPSNQPQHF. The CDR3 DNA reads TGCAGCCACCGAGAAGAACCCAGCAATCAGCCCCAGCATTTT.

This chain uses TRBV19 with TRBJ2-5; D is unresolved. Per the germline V gene, CDR1 is LNHDA and CDR2 is SQIVND (reference sequence). V lost 3 bases and J 3 bases, leaving 8 bases between the germline ends. The CDR3 is 13 amino acids. DNA for the CDR3: TGTGCCAGTAGTATGAGGACGGAAGAGACCCAGTACTTC. Translated: CASSMRTEETQYF.

This clonotype was recorded many times. V and J are TRBV20-1 and TRBJ2-3; TRBD1 might be the D (5 bases). The CDR3 is 10 amino acids. Germline loops: CDR1 DFQATT, CDR2 SNEGSKA (reference sequence). V gave up 4 bases and J gave up 7 bases, with 6 bases separating them. In nucleotides, the CDR3 is TGCAGTGCTAAGGGGAATACGCAGTATTTT. Translation gives CSAKGNTQYF.

The CDR3 here is CASSFMVRPSGANVLTF. DNA of the CDR3: TGCGCCAGCAGCTTCATGGTCCGACCCTCTGGGGCCAACGTCCTGACTTTC. The V call is TRBV5-1, the J call TRBJ2-6; D unclear. The germline V and J ends were trimmed by 2 bases and 0 bases, with 12 bases remaining between them. The germline CDR1 and CDR2 sequences are SGHRS and YFSETQ. CDR3 length: 17 residues.

This clonotype was counted ten times or more. The chain has TRBV28 and TRBJ2-2, with D possibly called TRBD1 or TRBD2 (5 bases each). This CDR3 is 15 amino acids long. CDR1 MDHEN and CDR2 SYDVKM come from the germline V gene. V lost 2 bases to trimming and J lost 7 bases, with 14 bases between them. CDR3 nucleotide sequence: TGTGCCAGCAGTTTAAGTAGGGGAGAAGACGGGGAGCTGTTTTTT. Translation: CASSLSRGEDGELFF.

This clonotype has at least ten counts. This chain joins TRBV7-9 and TRBJ2-3; TRBD1 might be the D (5 bases). The CDR3 is 15 residues long. Germline loops: CDR1 SEHNR, CDR2 FQNEAQ (reference sequence). V was pared by 3 bases and J by 2 bases, with 12 bases between. In DNA form, the CDR3 reads TGTGCCAGCAGCTTTACAGGCGGTTCCACAGATACGCAGTATTTT. Its translation: CASSFTGGSTDTQYF.

This rearrangement joins TRBV4-1 to TRBJ2-2, with TRBD2 matching over 9 bases. The CDR3 is 22 residues long. The junction had 18 bases not matched to a gene; V was cut back by 0 bases and J by 1 base. The germline V gene encodes CDR1 MGHRA and CDR2 YSYEKL. CDR3 nucleotide sequence: TGCGCCAGCAGCCAAGATCCAGCGGGGGGTTCCGGGACTCGAAAGAACACCGGGGAGCTGTTTTTT. This gives the protein CASSQDPAGGSGTRKNTGELFF.

The chain uses TRBV28 and TRBJ1-1, with D unresolved. The CDR3 is 14 residues long. CDR1 is MDHEN, CDR2 SYDVKM, per germline. Trimming stripped 5 bases from V and 1 base from J, with 11 bases between. The chain's CDR3 is CASSRRTSNTEAFF. CDR3 nucleotides: TGTGCCAGCAGTCGTCGGACGTCGAACACTGAAGCTTTCTTT.

The chain uses TRBV6-2 or TRBV6-3 and TRBJ2-3; D perhaps matches TRBD1 (6 bases). Trimming stripped 7 bases from V and 3 bases from J, with 17 bases between. The CDR3 length is 15 residues. CDR1 MNHEY and CDR2 SVGEGT come from the germline V gene. The CDR3: CASKTPGERTDTQYF. CDR3 sequence (DNA): TGTGCCAGCAAGACACCAGGGGAGAGGACAGATACGCAGTATTTT.

The chain uses TRBV11-2 and TRBJ2-5, with 8 bases identical to TRBD1. There are 15 residues in the CDR3. The germline V gene encodes CDR1 SGHAT and CDR2 FQNNGV. V shed 5 bases, J shed 5 bases, and the junction held 10 bases outside the gene matches. CDR3 bases: TGTGCCAGCAGCGCGTCCGGGACAGGCCGCGAGACCCAGTACTTC. As protein: CASSASGTGRETQYF.